This TCR beta chain was sequenced during a study of T cells in Graves' hyperthyroidism and ophthalmopathy. Findings of the study overall: Ophthalmopathy, as predicted by the model, came a median 6.5 months after the prediction.

If no ophthalmopathy progression occurred within 18 months, Graves' hyperthyroidism was stable. Patients aged 18 to 65 had newly diagnosed hyperthyroidism lasting under 2 months. In germline, CDR1 is SGHAT, CDR2 FQNNGV. Trimming removed 2 bases at V and 4 bases at J, with 10 bases between. CDR3 length equals 14 residues. Of note for this clonotype: Its antigen is currently unknown.

It was RNA transcripts that yielded the amplified TCR beta CDR3 regions. First-round RT-PCR of the TCR CDR3 relied on the HTBI primer set. TCRdb re-analysed the multiplex PCR reads in MiXCR, keeping a single row per CDR3 protein. The sample lists about 580,000 distinct CDR3 sequences; approximately 44% were seen once. The TCR was taken from a woman in her late teens or twenties with Graves' hyperthyroidism. This sequence joins TRBV11-2 and TRBJ2-3, with TRBD2 as a possible D gene (6 bases). The sequenced sample was peripheral blood or thyroid tissue (not recorded which). The CDR3 nucleotides are TGTGCCAGCAGCTTACGACTAGTGGCAGATACGCAGTATTTT. Translating it yields CASSLRLVADTQYF.